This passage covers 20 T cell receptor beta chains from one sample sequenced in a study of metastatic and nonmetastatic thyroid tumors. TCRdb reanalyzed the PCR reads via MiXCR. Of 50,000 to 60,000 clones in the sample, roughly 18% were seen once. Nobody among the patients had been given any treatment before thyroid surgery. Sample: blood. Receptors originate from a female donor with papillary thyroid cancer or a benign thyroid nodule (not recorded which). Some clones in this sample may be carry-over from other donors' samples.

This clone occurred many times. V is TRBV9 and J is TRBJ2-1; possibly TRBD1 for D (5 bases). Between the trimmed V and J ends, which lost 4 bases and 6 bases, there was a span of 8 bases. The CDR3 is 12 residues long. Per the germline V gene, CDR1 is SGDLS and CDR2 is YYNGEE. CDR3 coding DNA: TGTGCCAGCAGCCAAAGGGGCAATGAGCAGTTCTTC. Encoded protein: CASSQRGNEQFF.

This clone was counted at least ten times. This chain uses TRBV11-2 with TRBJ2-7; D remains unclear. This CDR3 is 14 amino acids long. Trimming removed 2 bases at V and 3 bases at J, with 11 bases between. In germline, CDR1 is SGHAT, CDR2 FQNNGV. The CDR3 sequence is CASSLLRHDYEQYF. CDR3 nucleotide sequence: TGTGCCAGCAGCTTACTTCGGCACGACTACGAGCAGTACTTC.

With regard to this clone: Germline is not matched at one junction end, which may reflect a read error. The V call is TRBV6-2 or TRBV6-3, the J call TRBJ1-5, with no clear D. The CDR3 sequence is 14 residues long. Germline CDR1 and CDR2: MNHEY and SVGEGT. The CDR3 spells CASSRTEINQPHHF. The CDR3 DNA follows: TGTGCCAGCAGTCGGACGGAAATCAATCAGCCCCATCATTTT.

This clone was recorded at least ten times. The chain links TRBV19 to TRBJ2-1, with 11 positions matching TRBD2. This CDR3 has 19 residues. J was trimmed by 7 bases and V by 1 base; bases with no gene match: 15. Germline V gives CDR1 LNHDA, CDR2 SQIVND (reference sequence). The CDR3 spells CASSIVVGRRLAGKNEQFF. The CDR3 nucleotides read TGTGCCAGTAGTATAGTCGTCGGAAGGCGACTAGCGGGAAAAAATGAGCAGTTCTTC. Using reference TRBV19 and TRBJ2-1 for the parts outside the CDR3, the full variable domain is DGGITQSPKYLFRKEGQNVTLSCEQNLNHDAMYWYRQDPGQGLRLIYYSQIVNDFQKGDIAEGYSVSREKKESFPLTVTSAQKNPTAFYLCASSIVVGRRLAGKNEQFFGPGTRLTVL.

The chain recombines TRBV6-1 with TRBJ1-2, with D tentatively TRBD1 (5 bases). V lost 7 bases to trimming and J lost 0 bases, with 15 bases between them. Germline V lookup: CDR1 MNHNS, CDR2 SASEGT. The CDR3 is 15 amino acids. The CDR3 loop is CASILGAVSNYGYTF. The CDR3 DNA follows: TGTGCCAGCATCCTCGGGGCAGTCTCTAACTATGGCTACACCTTC.

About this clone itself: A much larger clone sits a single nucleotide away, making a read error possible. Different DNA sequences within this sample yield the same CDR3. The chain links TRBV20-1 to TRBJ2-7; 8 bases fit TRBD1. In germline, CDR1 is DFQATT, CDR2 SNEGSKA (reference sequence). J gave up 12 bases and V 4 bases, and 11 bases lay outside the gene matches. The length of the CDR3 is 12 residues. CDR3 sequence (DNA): TGCAGTGCTAACAGGGGGAACTACGAGAGGTACTTC. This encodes CSANRGNYERYF.

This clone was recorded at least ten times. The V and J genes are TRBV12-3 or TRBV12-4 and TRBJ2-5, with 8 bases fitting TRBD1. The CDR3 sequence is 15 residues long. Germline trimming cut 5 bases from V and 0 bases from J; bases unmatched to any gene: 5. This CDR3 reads CASSPRQGNQETQYF. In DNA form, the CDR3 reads TGTGCCAGCAGTCCTCGACAGGGGAACCAAGAGACCCAGTACTTC.

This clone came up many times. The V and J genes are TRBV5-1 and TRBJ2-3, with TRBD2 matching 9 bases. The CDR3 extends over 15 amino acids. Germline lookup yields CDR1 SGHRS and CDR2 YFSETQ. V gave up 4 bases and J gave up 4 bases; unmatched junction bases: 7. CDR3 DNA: TGCGCCAGCAGCCTGTTAGCGGGAGTCTCAGATACGCAGTATTTT. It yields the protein CASSLLAGVSDTQYF.

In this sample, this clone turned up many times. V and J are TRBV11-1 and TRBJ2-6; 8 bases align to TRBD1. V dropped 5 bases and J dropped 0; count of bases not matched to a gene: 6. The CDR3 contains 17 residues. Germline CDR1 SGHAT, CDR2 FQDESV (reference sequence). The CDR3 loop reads CASSPRQGASGANVLTF. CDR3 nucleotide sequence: TGTGCCAGCAGCCCTAGGCAGGGGGCCTCTGGGGCCAACGTCCTGACTTTC.

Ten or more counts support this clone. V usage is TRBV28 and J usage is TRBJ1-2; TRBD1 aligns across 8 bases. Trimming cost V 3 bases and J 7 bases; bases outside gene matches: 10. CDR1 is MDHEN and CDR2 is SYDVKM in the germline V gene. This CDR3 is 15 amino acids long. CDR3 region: CASSFSDRDNRGYTF. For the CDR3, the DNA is TGTGCCAGCAGTTTCTCGGACAGGGATAATCGTGGCTACACCTTC.

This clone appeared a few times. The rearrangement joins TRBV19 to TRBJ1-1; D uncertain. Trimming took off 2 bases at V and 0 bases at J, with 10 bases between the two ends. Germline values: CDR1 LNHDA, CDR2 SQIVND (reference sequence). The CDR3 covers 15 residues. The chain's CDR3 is CASSIFFAMNTEAFF. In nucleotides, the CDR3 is TGTGCCAGTAGTATATTTTTTGCAATGAACACTGAAGCTTTCTTT.

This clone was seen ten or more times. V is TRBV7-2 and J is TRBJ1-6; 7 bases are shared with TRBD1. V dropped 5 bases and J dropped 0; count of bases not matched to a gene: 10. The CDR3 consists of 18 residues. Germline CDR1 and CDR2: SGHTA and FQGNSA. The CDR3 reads CASSLRQGGSSYNSPLHF. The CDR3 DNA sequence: TGTGCCAGCAGCCTAAGACAGGGAGGAAGCTCCTATAATTCACCCCTCCACTTT.

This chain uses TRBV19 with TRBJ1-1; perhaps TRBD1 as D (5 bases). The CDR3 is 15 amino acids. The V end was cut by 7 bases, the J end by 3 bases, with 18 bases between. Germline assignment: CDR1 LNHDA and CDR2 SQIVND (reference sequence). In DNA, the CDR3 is TGTGCCAGTAAGGACGGGGCTAGGGTGGACACTGAAGCTTTCTTT. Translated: CASKDGARVDTEAFF. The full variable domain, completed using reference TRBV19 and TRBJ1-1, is DGGITQSPKYLFRKEGQNVTLSCEQNLNHDAMYWYRQDPGQGLRLIYYSQIVNDFQKGDIAEGYSVSREKKESFPLTVTSAQKNPTAFYLCASKDGARVDTEAFFGQGTRLTVV.

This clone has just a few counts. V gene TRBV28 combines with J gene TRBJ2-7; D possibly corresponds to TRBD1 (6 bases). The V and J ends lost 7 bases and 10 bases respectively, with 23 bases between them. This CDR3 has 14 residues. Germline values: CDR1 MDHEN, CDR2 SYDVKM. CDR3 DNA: TGTGCCAGCATTTTTGGGGGCAGGGGCCGCGAACAGTACTTC. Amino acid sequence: CASIFGGRGREQYF.

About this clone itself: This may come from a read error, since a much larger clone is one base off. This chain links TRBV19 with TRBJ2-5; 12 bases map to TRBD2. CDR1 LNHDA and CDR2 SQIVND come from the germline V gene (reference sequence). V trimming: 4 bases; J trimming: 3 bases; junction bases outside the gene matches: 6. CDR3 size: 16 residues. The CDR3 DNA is TGTGCCAGTAGTAAAGGACTAGCGGGAAGAGAAGAGACCCAGTACTTC. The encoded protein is CASSKGLAGREETQYF. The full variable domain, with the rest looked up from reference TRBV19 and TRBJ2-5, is DGGITQSPKYLFRKEGQNVTLSCEQNLNHDAMYWYRQDPGQGLRLIYYSQIVNDFQKGDIAEGYSVSREKKESFPLTVTSAQKNPTAFYLCASSKGLAGREETQYFGPGTRLLVL.

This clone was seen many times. DNA of the CDR3: TGTGCCAGCTCACCTGGGACGGATTACTATGGCTACACCTTC. Translation gives CASSPGTDYYGYTF. This sequence joins TRBV18 and TRBJ1-2, with a possible D match to TRBD1 (5 bases). Per the germline V gene, CDR1 is KGHSH and CDR2 is LQKENI. The CDR3 runs 14 residues. Trimming shortened V by 3 bases and J by 3 bases, and 11 bases separated the two germline ends. Full variable domain (rest looked up from reference TRBV18 and TRBJ1-2): NAGVMQNPRHLVRRRGQEARLRCSPMKGHSHVYWYRQLPEEGLKFMVYLQKENIIDESGMPKERFSAEFPKEGPSILRIQQVVRGDSAAYFCASSPGTDYYGYTFGSGTRLTVV.

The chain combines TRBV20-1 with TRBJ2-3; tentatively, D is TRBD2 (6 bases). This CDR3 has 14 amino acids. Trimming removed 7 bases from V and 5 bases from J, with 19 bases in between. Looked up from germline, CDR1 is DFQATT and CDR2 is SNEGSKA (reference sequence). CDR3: CSVGGNSVIDTQYF. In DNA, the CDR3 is TGCAGTGTTGGCGGGAACTCCGTTATAGATACGCAGTATTTT.

Here the CDR3 reads CASSFPTTIRGEGEQYF. The DNA of the CDR3 is TGTGCCAGCAGCTTCCCCACCACCATTCGGGGAGAGGGAGAGCAGTACTTC. This rearrangement joins TRBV11-2 to TRBJ2-7; TRBD2 might be the D (5 bases). The V and J ends lost 3 bases and 7 bases respectively, with 25 bases between them. Germline CDR1 reads SGHAT; CDR2 reads FQNNGV. CDR3 length: 17 amino acids.

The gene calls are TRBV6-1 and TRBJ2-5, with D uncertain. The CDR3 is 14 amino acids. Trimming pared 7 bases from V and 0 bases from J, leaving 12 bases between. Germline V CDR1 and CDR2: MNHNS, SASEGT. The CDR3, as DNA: TGTGCCAGCATCAAAGGGTTGTACCAAGAGACCCAGTACTTC. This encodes CASIKGLYQETQYF.

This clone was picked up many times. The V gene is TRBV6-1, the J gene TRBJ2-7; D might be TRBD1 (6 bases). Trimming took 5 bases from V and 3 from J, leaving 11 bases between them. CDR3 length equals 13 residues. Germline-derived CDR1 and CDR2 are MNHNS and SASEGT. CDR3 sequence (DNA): TGTGCCAGCAGTAACCGGGACAACTACGAGCAGTACTTC. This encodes CASSNRDNYEQYF.